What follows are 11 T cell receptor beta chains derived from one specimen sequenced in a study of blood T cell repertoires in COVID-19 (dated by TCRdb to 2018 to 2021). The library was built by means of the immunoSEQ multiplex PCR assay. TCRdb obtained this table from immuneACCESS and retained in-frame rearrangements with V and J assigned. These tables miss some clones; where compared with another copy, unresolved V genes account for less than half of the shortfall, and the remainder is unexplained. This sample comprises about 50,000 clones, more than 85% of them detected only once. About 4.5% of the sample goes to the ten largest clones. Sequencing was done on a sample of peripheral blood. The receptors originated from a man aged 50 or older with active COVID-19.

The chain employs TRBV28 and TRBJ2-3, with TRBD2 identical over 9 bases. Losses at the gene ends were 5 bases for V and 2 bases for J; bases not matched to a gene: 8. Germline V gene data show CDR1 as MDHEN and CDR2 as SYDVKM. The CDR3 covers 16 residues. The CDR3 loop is CASSTIAGAPTDTQYF. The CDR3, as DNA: TGTGCCAGCAGTACAATAGCGGGAGCACCCACAGATACGCAGTATTTT.

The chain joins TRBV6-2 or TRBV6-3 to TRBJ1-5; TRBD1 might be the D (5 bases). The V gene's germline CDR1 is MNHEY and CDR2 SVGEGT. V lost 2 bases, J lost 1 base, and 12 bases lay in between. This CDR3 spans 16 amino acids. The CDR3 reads CASSYARGGSNQPQHF. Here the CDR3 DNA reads TGTGCCAGCAGTTACGCTCGGGGGGGGAGCAATCAGCCCCAGCATTTT.

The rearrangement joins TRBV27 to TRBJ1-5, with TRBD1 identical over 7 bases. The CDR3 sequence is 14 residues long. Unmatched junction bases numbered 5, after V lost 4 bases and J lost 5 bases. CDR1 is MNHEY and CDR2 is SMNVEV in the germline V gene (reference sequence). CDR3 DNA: TGTGCCAGCAGTTACAGGGGTCCCGATCAGCCCCAGCATTTT. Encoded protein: CASSYRGPDQPQHF.

The CDR3 here is CASSVGRTSGQETQYF. DNA for the CDR3: TGTGCCAGCAGCGTAGGAAGGACTAGCGGCCAAGAGACCCAGTACTTC. This chain uses TRBV9 with TRBJ2-5; 10 bases fit TRBD2. The J segment lost 1 base and the V segment lost 0 bases, leaving 3 bases of the junction unmatched. This CDR3 is built from 16 residues. Germline assignment: CDR1 SGDLS and CDR2 YYNGEE.

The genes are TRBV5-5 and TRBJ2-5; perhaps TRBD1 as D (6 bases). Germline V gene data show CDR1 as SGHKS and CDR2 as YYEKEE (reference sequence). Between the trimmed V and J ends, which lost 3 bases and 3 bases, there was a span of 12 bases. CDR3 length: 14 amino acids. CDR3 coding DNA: TGTGCCAGCAGCTCAGGGGCGTTGGAAGAGACCCAGTACTTC. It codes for CASSSGALEETQYF.

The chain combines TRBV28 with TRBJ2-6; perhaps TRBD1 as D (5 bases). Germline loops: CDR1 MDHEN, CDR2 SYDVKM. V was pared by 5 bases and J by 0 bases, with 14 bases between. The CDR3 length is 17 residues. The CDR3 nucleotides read TGTGCCAGCAGTCCCTACAGGACGGTCTCTGGGGCCAACGTCCTGACTTTC. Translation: CASSPYRTVSGANVLTF.

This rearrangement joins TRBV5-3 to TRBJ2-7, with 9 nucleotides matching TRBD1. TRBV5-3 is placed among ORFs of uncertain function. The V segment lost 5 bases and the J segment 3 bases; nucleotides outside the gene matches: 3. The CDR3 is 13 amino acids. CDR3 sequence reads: CARRGQGYYEQYF. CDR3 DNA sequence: TGTGCCAGAAGGGGACAGGGTTACTACGAGCAGTACTTC.

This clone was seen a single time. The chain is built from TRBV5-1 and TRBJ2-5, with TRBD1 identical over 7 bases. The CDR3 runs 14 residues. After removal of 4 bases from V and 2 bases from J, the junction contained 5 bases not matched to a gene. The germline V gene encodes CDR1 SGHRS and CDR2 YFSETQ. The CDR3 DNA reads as TGCGCCAGCAGCAAGGGACAGCCTCAAGAGACCCAGTACTTC. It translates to CASSKGQPQETQYF.

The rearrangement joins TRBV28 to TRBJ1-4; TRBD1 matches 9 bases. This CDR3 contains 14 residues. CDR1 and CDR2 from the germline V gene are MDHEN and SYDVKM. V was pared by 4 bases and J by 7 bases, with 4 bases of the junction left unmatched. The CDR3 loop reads CASSSGDRVEKLFF. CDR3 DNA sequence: TGTGCCAGCAGTTCCGGGGACAGGGTTGAAAAACTGTTTTTT.

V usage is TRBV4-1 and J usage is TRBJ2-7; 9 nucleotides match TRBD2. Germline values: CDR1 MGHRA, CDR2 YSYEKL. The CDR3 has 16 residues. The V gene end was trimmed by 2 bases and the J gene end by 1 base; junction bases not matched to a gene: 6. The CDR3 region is CASSQPLSGRSYEQYF. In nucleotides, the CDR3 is TGCGCCAGCAGCCAACCCTTAAGCGGGAGGTCCTACGAGCAGTACTTC.

As DNA, the CDR3 is TGTGCCAGCAGAGAGGGGGGGGCAAGCTATAATTCACCCCTCCACTTT. This codes for CASREGGASYNSPLHF. The chain combines TRBV28 with TRBJ1-6; D possibly corresponds to TRBD1 (6 bases). Trimming cost V 6 bases and J 3 bases, with 15 bases left between them. CDR3 length: 16 residues. Germline V gene lookup returns CDR1 MDHEN and CDR2 SYDVKM.